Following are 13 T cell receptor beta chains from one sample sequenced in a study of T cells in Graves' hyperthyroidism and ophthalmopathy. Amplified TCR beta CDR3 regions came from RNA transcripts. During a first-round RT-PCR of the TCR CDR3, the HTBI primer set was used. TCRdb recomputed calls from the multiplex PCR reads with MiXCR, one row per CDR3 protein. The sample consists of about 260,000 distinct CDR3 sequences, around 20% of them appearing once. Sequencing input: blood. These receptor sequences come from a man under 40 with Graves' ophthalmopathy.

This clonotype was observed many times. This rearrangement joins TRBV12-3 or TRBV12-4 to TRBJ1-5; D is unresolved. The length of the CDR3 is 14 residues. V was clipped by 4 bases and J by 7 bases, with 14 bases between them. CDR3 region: CASSSGGNGQPQHF. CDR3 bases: TGTGCCAGCAGTTCGGGCGGGAACGGCCAGCCCCAGCATTTT.

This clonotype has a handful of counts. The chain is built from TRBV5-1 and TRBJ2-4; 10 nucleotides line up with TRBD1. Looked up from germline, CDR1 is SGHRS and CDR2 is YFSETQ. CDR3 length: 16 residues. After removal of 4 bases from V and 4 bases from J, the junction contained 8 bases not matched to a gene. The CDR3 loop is CASSTEGQGTKNIQYF. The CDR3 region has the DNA TGCGCCAGCAGCACCGAGGGACAGGGGACAAAAAACATTCAGTACTTC. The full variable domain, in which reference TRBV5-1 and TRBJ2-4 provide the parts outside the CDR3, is KAGVTQTPRYLIKTRGQQVTLSCSPISGHRSVSWYQQTPGQGLQFLFEYFSETQRNKGNFPGRFSGRQFSNSRSEMNVSTLELGDSALYLCASSTEGQGTKNIQYFGAGTRLSVL.

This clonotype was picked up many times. The CDR3 sequence is CASSPPASNQPQHF. The CDR3 DNA is TGTGCCAGCTCACCACCGGCGAGCAATCAGCCCCAGCATTTT. The chain is built from TRBV18 and TRBJ1-5; D call uncertain. Trimming shortened V by 0 bases and J by 1 base, and 4 bases separated the two germline ends. CDR3 size: 14 residues. Looked up from germline, CDR1 is KGHSH and CDR2 is LQKENI.

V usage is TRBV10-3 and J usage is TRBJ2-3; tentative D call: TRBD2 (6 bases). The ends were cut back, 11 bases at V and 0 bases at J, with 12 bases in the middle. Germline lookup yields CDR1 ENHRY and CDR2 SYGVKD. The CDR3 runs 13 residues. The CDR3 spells CASTGTSTDTQYF. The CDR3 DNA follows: TGTGCCTCCACCGGGACTAGCACAGATACGCAGTATTTT.

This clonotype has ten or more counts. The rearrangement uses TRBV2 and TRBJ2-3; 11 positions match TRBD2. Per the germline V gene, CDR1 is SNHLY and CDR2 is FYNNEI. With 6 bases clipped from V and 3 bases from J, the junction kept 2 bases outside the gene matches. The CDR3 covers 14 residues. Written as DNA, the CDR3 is TGTGCCAGCAGATTAGCGGGAGGGACAGATACGCAGTATTTT. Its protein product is CASRLAGGTDTQYF.

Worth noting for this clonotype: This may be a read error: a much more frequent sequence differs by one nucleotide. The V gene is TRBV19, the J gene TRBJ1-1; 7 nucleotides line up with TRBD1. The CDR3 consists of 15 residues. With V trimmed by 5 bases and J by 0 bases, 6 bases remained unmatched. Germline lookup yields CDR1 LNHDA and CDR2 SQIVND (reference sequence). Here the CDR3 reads CASSGEGAVNTEAFF. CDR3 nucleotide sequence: TGTGCCAGTAGTGGAGAGGGGGCGGTGAACACTGAAGCTTTCTTT.

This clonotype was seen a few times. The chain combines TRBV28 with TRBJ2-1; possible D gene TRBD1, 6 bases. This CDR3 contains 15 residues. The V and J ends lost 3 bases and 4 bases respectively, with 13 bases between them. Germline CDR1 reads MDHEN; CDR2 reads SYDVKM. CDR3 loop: CASSLPGTSYNEQFF. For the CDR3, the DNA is TGTGCCAGCAGTTTGCCCGGGACAAGTTACAATGAGCAGTTCTTC.

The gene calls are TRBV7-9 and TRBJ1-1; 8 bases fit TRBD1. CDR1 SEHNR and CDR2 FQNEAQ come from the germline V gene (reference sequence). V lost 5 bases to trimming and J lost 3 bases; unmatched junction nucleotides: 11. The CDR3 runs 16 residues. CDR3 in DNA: TGTGCCAGCAGCCCAAGACAGGGGAGGGCGGACACTGAAGCTTTCTTT. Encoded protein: CASSPRQGRADTEAFF. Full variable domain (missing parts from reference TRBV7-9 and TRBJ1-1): DTGVSQNPRHKITKRGQNVTFRCDPISEHNRLYWYRQTLGQGPEFLTYFQNEAQLEKSRLLSDRFSAERPKGSFSTLEIQRTEQGDSAMYLCASSPRQGRADTEAFFGQGTRLTVV.

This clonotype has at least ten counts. The CDR3 loop reads CASSQLAGADTQYF. CDR3 in DNA: TGTGCCAGCAGCCAGCTAGCGGGAGCAGATACGCAGTATTTT. The genes are TRBV3-1 and TRBJ2-3; TRBD2 aligns across 10 bases. The CDR3 is made up of 14 amino acids. Germline assignment: CDR1 LGHDT and CDR2 YNNKEL (reference sequence). The J segment lost 4 bases and the V segment lost 3 bases, leaving 1 base of the junction unmatched.

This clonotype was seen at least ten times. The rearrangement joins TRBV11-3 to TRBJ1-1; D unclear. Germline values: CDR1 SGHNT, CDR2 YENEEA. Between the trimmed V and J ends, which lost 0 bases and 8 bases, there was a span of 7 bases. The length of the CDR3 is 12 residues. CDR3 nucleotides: TGTGCCAGCAGCTTAGAGGCACCGGAAGCTTTCTTT. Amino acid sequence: CASSLEAPEAFF. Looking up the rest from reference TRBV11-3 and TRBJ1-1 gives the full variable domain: EAGVVQSPRYKIIEKKQPVAFWCNPISGHNTLYWYLQNLGQGPELLIRYENEEAVDDSQLPKDRFSAERLKGVDSTLKIQPAELGDSAVYLCASSLEAPEAFFGQGTRLTVV.

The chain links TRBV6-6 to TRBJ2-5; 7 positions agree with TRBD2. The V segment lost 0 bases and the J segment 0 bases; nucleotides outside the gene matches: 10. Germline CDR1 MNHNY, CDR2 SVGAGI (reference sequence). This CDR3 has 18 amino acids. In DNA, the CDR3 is TGTGCCAGCAGTTACTCGATGGGGATTGGGGGGGACCAAGAGACCCAGTACTTC. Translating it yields CASSYSMGIGGDQETQYF.

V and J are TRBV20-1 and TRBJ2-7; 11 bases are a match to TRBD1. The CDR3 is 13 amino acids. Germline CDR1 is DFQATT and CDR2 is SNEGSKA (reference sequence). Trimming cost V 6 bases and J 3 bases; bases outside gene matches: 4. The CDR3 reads CSATGTGGYEQYF. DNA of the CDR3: TGCAGTGCAACCGGGACAGGGGGCTACGAGCAGTACTTC.

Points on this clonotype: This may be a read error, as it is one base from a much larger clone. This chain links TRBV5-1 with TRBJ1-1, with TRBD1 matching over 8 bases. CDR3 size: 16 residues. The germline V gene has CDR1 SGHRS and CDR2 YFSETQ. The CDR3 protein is CASSSGQEIGGTEALF. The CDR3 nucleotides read TGCGCCAGCAGCTCGGGACAGGAAATAGGGGGCACTGAAGCTCTCTTT. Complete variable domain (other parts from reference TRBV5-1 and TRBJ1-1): KAGVTQTPRYLIKTRGQQVTLSCSPISGHRSVSWYQQTPGQGLQFLFEYFSETQRNKGNFPGRFSGRQFSNSRSEMNVSTLELGDSALYLCASSSGQEIGGTEALFGQGTRLTVV.